This T cell receptor beta chain originates from a study of cytomegalovirus exposure and HLA in healthy donors. Researchers ran the PCR with 60 Vbeta and 13 Jbeta primers. TCRdb's table, derived via immunoSEQ multiplex PCR, lists solely in-frame clones and lacks some. This sample has approximately 130,000 clones; more than 65% occur once, and the top ten carry 2.6%. This CDR3 spans 15 amino acids. The germline gives CDR1 SGHTS, CDR2 YDEGEE. V was clipped by 4 bases and J by 6 bases; unmatched bases: 12. Sequencing was performed on PBMCs. The V gene is TRBV5-8, the J gene TRBJ2-7, with TRBD1 matching over 8 bases. The receptor's source is a woman in her sixties or seventies in good health and CMV-seropositive. CDR3 DNA sequence: TGTGCCAGCAGCCACCGGGACAGGACTCGGAGCGAGCAGTACTTC. Encoded protein: CASSHRDRTRSEQYF.